This TCR beta chain comes out of a study of cytomegalovirus exposure and HLA in healthy donors. Study results and limitations: Analysis was carried out at a later point, and it linked a missense DCLRE1C variant to TCR beta V- and J-gene trimming.

CDR1 SGHNT and CDR2 YENEEA come from the germline V gene. Trimming shortened V by 1 base and J by 3 bases, and 8 bases separated the two germline ends. The CDR3 has 14 amino acids. Primers included in the PCR were 60 Vbeta and 13 Jbeta primers. The protocol was immunoSEQ multiplex PCR, while the TCRdb copy is restricted to in-frame clones and leaves out a portion. The sample includes approximately 260,000 clones, about 83% of them seen just once. A word on this clone: Its matching antigen is unknown.

The rearrangement links TRBV11-3 to TRBJ2-3; no firm D call. This clonotype was sampled from a middle-aged woman in good health and CMV-seropositive. The sample comprised PBMCs. CDR3 region: CASSLGSVTDTQYF. The DNA for the CDR3 is TGTGCCAGCAGCTTAGGTTCAGTTACAGATACGCAGTATTTT. The variable domain in full, with the rest retrieved from reference TRBV11-3 and TRBJ2-3, is EAGVVQSPRYKIIEKKQPVAFWCNPISGHNTLYWYLQNLGQGPELLIRYENEEAVDDSQLPKDRFSAERLKGVDSTLKIQPAELGDSAVYLCASSLGSVTDTQYFGPGTRLTVL.